These 30 T cell receptor beta chains originate from one sample sequenced in a study of T cell repertoires in cytomegalovirus infection. The antigens for these receptors are not known. Each CDR3 protein is one row after TCRdb ran MiXCR on the reads. The data contain a few hundred thousand distinct CDR3 sequences, approximately 35% of them singletons. Specimen: cultured PBMCs, collected from culture after CMV antigen stimulation. The receptors originated from a human donor in good health (CMV status not recorded). Some clones in this sample may be carry-over from other donors' samples.

In this sample, this clonotype turned up a few times. This chain links TRBV10-3 with TRBJ2-3; no definite D call. Germline assignment: CDR1 ENHRY and CDR2 SYGVKD. The CDR3 is 14 residues long. V lost 4 bases, J lost 1 base, and 9 bases lay in between. CDR3 protein: CAISVESGTDTQYF. Written as DNA, the CDR3 is TGTGCCATCAGTGTAGAGTCCGGCACAGATACGCAGTATTTT.

The rearrangement joins TRBV20-1 to TRBJ2-7, with D tentatively TRBD1 (6 bases). There are 14 residues in the CDR3. CDR1 is DFQATT, CDR2 SNEGSKA, per germline (reference sequence). V dropped 6 bases and J dropped 1 base, with 16 bases sitting between them. The CDR3 bases are TGCAGTGCCTACGGGACAACGTTTTCCTACGAGCAGTACTTC. Amino acid sequence: CSAYGTTFSYEQYF.

The chain is built from TRBV4-3 and TRBJ2-3; no definite D call. CDR1 LGHNA and CDR2 YSLEER come from the germline V gene. The CDR3 extends over 14 amino acids. Trimming took off 0 bases at V and 0 bases at J, with 4 bases between the two ends. CDR3 nucleotide sequence: TGCGCCAGCAGCCAAGAGTATAGCACAGATACGCAGTATTTT. Translating gives CASSQEYSTDTQYF.

This clonotype was picked up a small number of times. The V and J genes are TRBV12-3 or TRBV12-4 and TRBJ2-1; D uncertain. CDR3 size: 13 residues. Trimming shortened V by 1 base and J by 8 bases, and 9 bases separated the two germline ends. The CDR3 is CASSLVQTHEQFF. The CDR3 DNA reads TGTGCCAGCAGTTTAGTGCAGACCCATGAGCAGTTCTTC.

This CDR3 reads CASSKDMITDTQYF. CDR3 in DNA: TGTGCCAGCAGCAAGGACATGATCACAGATACGCAGTATTTT. V is TRBV7-9 and J is TRBJ2-3; possible D gene TRBD1, 5 bases. The CDR3 covers 14 residues. CDR1 SEHNR and CDR2 FQNEAQ come from the germline V gene (reference sequence). Trimming stripped 5 bases from V and 2 bases from J, with 11 bases between.

The chain links TRBV28 to TRBJ2-7, with 8 positions matching TRBD1. The V segment lost 6 bases and the J segment 10 bases; nucleotides outside the gene matches: 5. Germline CDR1 and CDR2: MDHEN and SYDVKM. The CDR3 covers 11 residues. CDR3 nucleotide sequence: TGTGCCAGCAGCTCCCAGGGGGCACAGTACTTC. This sequence encodes CASSSQGAQYF.

This sequence joins TRBV7-2 and TRBJ1-2; no definite D call. Germline-derived CDR1 and CDR2 are SGHTA and FQGNSA. The CDR3 loop spans 12 amino acids. V dropped 4 bases and J dropped 6 bases, with 9 bases sitting between them. The chain's CDR3 is CASSSRGNGYTF. The CDR3 DNA reads TGTGCCAGCAGCTCCAGAGGGAATGGCTACACCTTC.

This chain's CDR3 is CASTGGAIDEQYF. DNA of the CDR3: TGTGCCAGCACAGGGGGCGCAATCGACGAGCAGTACTTC. The gene calls are TRBV27 and TRBJ2-7; TRBD1 matches 8 bases. The CDR3 loop spans 13 amino acids. In germline, CDR1 is MNHEY, CDR2 SMNVEV (reference sequence). J lost 5 bases, V lost 7 bases, and 7 bases had no gene match.

V is TRBV7-2 and J is TRBJ2-7, with TRBD2 matching 9 bases. The junction had 9 bases not matched to a gene; V was cut back by 5 bases and J by 4 bases. Germline lookup yields CDR1 SGHTA and CDR2 FQGNSA. The CDR3 is made up of 15 amino acids. The chain's CDR3 is CASSPWRGGEYEQYF. CDR3 in DNA: TGTGCCAGCAGCCCCTGGCGGGGGGGAGAGTACGAGCAGTACTTC.

This clonotype was recorded many times. The rearrangement uses TRBV7-9 and TRBJ2-7, with TRBD2 matching 9 bases. Per the germline V gene, CDR1 is SEHNR and CDR2 is FQNEAQ (reference sequence). This CDR3 region has 15 residues. J was trimmed by 2 bases and V by 4 bases; bases with no gene match: 6. CDR3 sequence: CASSYLAGLPYEQYV. The DNA of the CDR3 is TGTGCCAGCAGCTACCTAGCGGGACTACCCTACGAGCAGTACGTC.

The genes are TRBV19 and TRBJ1-2; D unresolved. CDR1 LNHDA and CDR2 SQIVND come from the germline V gene (reference sequence). V gave up 5 bases and J gave up 6 bases, with 13 bases separating them. The CDR3 totals 13 residues. The CDR3, as DNA: TGTGCCAGTAGTCCGGAAAAGACAAATGGCTACACCTTC. Its protein product is CASSPEKTNGYTF.

This clonotype was observed a few times. The chain carries TRBV20-1 and TRBJ2-7, with D unclear. V shed 3 bases and J shed 5 bases, with 11 bases lying between them. This CDR3 is 12 amino acids long. Per the germline V gene, CDR1 is DFQATT and CDR2 is SNEGSKA (reference sequence). The chain's CDR3 is CSASLVGHEQYV. CDR3 nucleotides: TGCAGTGCTAGCCTTGTGGGCCACGAGCAGTACGTC.

This clonotype was detected only a few times. V usage is TRBV7-3 and J usage is TRBJ2-1; TRBD1 is a possible D gene (5 bases). The germline V gene encodes CDR1 SGHTA and CDR2 FQGTGA. V was cut by 0 bases and J by 3 bases, with 9 bases left in between. The CDR3 has 15 residues. The CDR3 here is CASSLTQGHYNEQFF. Written as DNA, the CDR3 is TGTGCCAGCAGCTTAACCCAGGGTCACTACAATGAGCAGTTCTTC.

This clonotype has a count of ten or more. The V call is TRBV7-2, the J call TRBJ1-5; possible D gene TRBD1, 5 bases. Germline CDR1 reads SGHTA; CDR2 reads FQGNSA. This CDR3 region has 14 residues. The V and J ends lost 3 bases and 7 bases respectively, with 13 bases between them. CDR3 DNA sequence: TGTGCCAGCAGCTTTAGCGGAGGGACCCAGCCCCAGCATTTT. It translates to CASSFSGGTQPQHF.

The chain has TRBV7-9 and TRBJ2-7, with TRBD2 matching 13 bases. The CDR3 is 16 amino acids. Germline V gene data show CDR1 as SEHNR and CDR2 as FQNEAQ (reference sequence). J was trimmed by 3 bases and V by 5 bases; bases with no gene match: 7. The CDR3 loop reads CASSGTSGNPIYEQYV. As DNA, the CDR3 is TGTGCCAGCAGCGGGACTAGCGGGAATCCCATCTACGAGCAGTACGTC.

The rearrangement joins TRBV7-8 to TRBJ1-3; 7 nucleotides align to TRBD1. Germline V gene sequence: CDR1 SGHVS, CDR2 FQNEAQ. Trimming took 4 bases from V and 0 from J; bases not matched to a gene: 9. The CDR3 loop spans 17 amino acids. CDR3 sequence reads: CASSSDRAIFSGNTIYF. CDR3 sequence (DNA): TGTGCCAGCAGCTCCGACAGGGCCATATTCTCTGGAAACACCATATATTTT.

This rearrangement joins TRBV15 to TRBJ1-2; maybe TRBD1 (5 bases). CDR1 LNHNV and CDR2 YYDKDF come from the germline V gene (reference sequence). CDR3 length: 15 amino acids. Trimming cost V 5 bases and J 8 bases, with 21 bases left between them. DNA for the CDR3: TGTGCCACCAGCCGCTACATCGGGCAGGGTCGCGGCTACACCTTC. The encoded protein is CATSRYIGQGRGYTF.

This rearrangement joins TRBV5-1 to TRBJ2-1; 9 nucleotides agree with TRBD1. CDR1 and CDR2 (germline): SGHRS, YFSETQ. The CDR3 totals 16 residues. V was clipped by 4 bases and J by 3 bases; unmatched bases: 8. The CDR3 is CASSQRLGQGYNEQFF. DNA for the CDR3: TGCGCCAGCAGCCAGAGACTGGGACAGGGCTACAATGAGCAGTTCTTC.

This clonotype was seen a few times. CDR3 residues: CASSQDRGSYGYTF. CDR3 nucleotides: TGCGCCAGCAGCCAAGACAGGGGCAGCTATGGCTACACCTTC. The chain is built from TRBV4-3 and TRBJ1-2; D perhaps matches TRBD1 (6 bases). CDR3 size: 14 residues. V was trimmed by 0 bases and J by 4 bases, leaving 9 bases between them. The germline CDR1 and CDR2 sequences are LGHNA and YSLEER.

A few counts support this clonotype. This chain connects TRBV20-1 to TRBJ2-3; TRBD2 matches at 13 bases. Losses at the gene ends were 6 bases for V and 0 bases for J; bases not matched to a gene: 6. Germline-derived CDR1 and CDR2 are DFQATT and SNEGSKA (reference sequence). The CDR3 spans 16 residues. CDR3 residues: CSAPRTSGSSTDTQYF. The CDR3, as DNA: TGCAGTGCCCCGAGGACTAGCGGGAGTAGCACAGATACGCAGTATTTT.

The chain employs TRBV12-3 or TRBV12-4 and TRBJ2-7; D call uncertain. This CDR3 is 14 amino acids long. V shed 2 bases and J shed 2 bases, with 10 bases lying between them. In DNA form, the CDR3 reads TGTGCCAGCAGTTTACGGCTTGGACCCTACGAGCAGTACGTC. It is translated as CASSLRLGPYEQYV.

The gene calls are TRBV19 and TRBJ1-4; no reliable D call. CDR1 and CDR2 (germline): LNHDA, SQIVND (reference sequence). Deletions cut 3 bases from V and 0 bases from J, with 8 bases between. CDR3 size: 15 residues. This CDR3 is CASSMSSATNEKLFF. CDR3 DNA sequence: TGTGCCAGTAGTATGAGTTCAGCAACTAATGAAAAACTGTTTTTT.

This clonotype was counted only a few times. The rearrangement uses TRBV11-2 and TRBJ2-3, with 7 bases identical to TRBD2. The CDR3 runs 15 residues. Trimming at V came to 4 bases and at J to 5 bases, leaving 9 bases not matched to a gene. Germline V gene data show CDR1 as SGHAT and CDR2 as FQNNGV. The CDR3 is CASSSQGVAGDTQYF. For the CDR3, the DNA is TGTGCCAGCAGCTCCCAGGGCGTAGCGGGAGATACGCAGTATTTT.

A remark on this clonotype: A read error is possible here, since a much larger clone lies one base away. The CDR3 region is CASSRQENYGYTF. CDR3 nucleotide sequence: TGTGCCAGCAGCCGACAGGAAAACTATGGCTACACCTTC. The gene calls are TRBV12-3 or TRBV12-4 and TRBJ1-2; a possible D gene is TRBD1 (6 bases). CDR3 length: 13 residues. Trimming removed 6 bases from V and 2 bases from J, with 10 bases in between.

This clonotype appeared a few times. The chain employs TRBV7-8 and TRBJ2-7, with D tentatively TRBD1 or TRBD2 (6 bases each). Trimming took 2 bases from V and 7 from J, leaving 18 bases between them. Germline V gives CDR1 SGHVS, CDR2 FQNEAQ. This CDR3 has 15 residues. The CDR3: CASSLTNRDFGEQYF. The CDR3 bases are TGTGCCAGCAGCTTAACGAACAGGGACTTTGGAGAGCAGTACTTC.

This clonotype was observed a handful of times. This sequence joins TRBV2 and TRBJ2-7, with a weak D call TRBD1 (5 bases). This CDR3 has 14 residues. Germline values: CDR1 SNHLY, CDR2 FYNNEI. V was trimmed by 1 base and J by 2 bases, leaving 9 bases between them. CDR3 amino acids: CASSEVDRPYEQYF. As DNA, the CDR3 is TGTGCCAGCAGTGAAGTAGACAGACCCTACGAGCAGTACTTC. Drawing the rest from reference TRBV2 and TRBJ2-7, the complete variable domain is EPEVTQTPSHQVTQMGQEVILRCVPISNHLYFYWYRQILGQKVEFLVSFYNNEISEKSEIFDDQFSVERPDGSNFTLKIRSTKLEDSAMYFCASSEVDRPYEQYFGPGTRLTVT.

This clonotype was counted between two and nine times. V usage is TRBV6-2 or TRBV6-3 and J usage is TRBJ2-1; no firm D call. The germline gives CDR1 MNHEY, CDR2 SVGEGT. Trimming took 2 bases from V and 2 from J, leaving 7 bases between them. This CDR3 region has 14 residues. The DNA of the CDR3 is TGTGCCAGCAGTTACCAGGTCCCCTACAATGAGCAGTTCTTC. Translation gives CASSYQVPYNEQFF.

This clonotype came up a few times. J is TRBJ2-5 and V is TRBV7-9; D not certain. CDR3 length equals 15 residues. The V gene lost 8 bases and the J gene lost 2 bases, with 18 bases spanning the gap. Germline assignment: CDR1 SEHNR and CDR2 FQNEAQ (reference sequence). For the CDR3, the DNA is TGTGCCAGCCAAAGAGTGGGAAGTGGTCAAGAGACCCAGTACTTC. Amino acid sequence: CASQRVGSGQETQYF.

This clonotype was counted a single time. V gene TRBV28 combines with J gene TRBJ1-6; D is possibly TRBD1 (6 bases). The CDR3 covers 14 residues. The germline V gene encodes CDR1 MDHEN and CDR2 SYDVKM. Deletions cut 5 bases from V and 13 bases from J, with 18 bases between. The CDR3 spells CASSTRTDERPLHF. In nucleotides, the CDR3 is TGTGCCAGCAGTACTCGGACAGACGAGAGGCCCCTCCACTTT.

In nucleotides, the CDR3 is TGTGCCAGCATTGCGGGGGCTTGGGCCACTGAAGCTTTCTTT. Translation gives CASIAGAWATEAFF. V and J are TRBV7-2 and TRBJ1-1; a weak D match, TRBD1 (6 bases). This CDR3 is built from 14 residues. V was clipped by 7 bases and J by 4 bases, with 16 bases between them. In germline, CDR1 is SGHTA, CDR2 FQGNSA.